The T cell receptor beta chain under discussion was sequenced for a study of regulatory dendritic cells for organ transplantation. On this clone: Its specificity is not known.

Overall study findings and caveats: The authors noted considerable between-person heterogeneity in alloreactive memory CD8+ cells.

Assay used: immunoSEQ multiplex PCR; TCRdb lists only in-frame clones, some missing. The table has tens of thousands of clones, around 90% seen once; the top ten hold about 0.11%. The V gene lost 8 bases and the J gene lost 5 bases, with 19 bases spanning the gap. CDR1 LNHDA and CDR2 SQIVND come from the germline V gene (reference sequence). This CDR3 spans 15 amino acids. The V call is TRBV19, the J call TRBJ1-5; possible D gene TRBD1, 6 bases. Sample: naive CD8+ T cells from blood. Subset noted: CD45RA+ naive T cells. The TCR sequence derives from a human donor in good health. The DNA for the CDR3 is TGTGCCAGTTTGCGGTGGGGGGGCGCGGATCAGCCCCAGCATTTT. Amino acids: CASLRWGGADQPQHF. Full variable domain (outside the CDR3, taken from reference TRBV19 and TRBJ1-5): DGGITQSPKYLFRKEGQNVTLSCEQNLNHDAMYWYRQDPGQGLRLIYYSQIVNDFQKGDIAEGYSVSREKKESFPLTVTSAQKNPTAFYLCASLRWGGADQPQHFGDGTRLSIL.